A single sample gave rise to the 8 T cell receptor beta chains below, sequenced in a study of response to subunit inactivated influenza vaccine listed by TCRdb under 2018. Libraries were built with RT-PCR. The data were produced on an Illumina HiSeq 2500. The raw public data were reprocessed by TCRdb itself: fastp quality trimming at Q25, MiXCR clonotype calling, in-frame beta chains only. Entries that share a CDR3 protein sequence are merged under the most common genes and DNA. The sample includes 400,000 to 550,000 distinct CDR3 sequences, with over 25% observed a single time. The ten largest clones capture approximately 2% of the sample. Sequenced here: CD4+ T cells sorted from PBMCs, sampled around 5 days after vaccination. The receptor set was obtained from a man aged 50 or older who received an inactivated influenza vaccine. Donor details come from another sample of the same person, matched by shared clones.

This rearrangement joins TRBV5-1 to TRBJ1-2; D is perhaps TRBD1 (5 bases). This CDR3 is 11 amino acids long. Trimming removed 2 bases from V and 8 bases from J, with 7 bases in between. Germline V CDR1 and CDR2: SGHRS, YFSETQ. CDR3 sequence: CASSFQGGYTF. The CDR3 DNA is TGCGCCAGCAGCTTTCAGGGAGGCTACACCTTC.

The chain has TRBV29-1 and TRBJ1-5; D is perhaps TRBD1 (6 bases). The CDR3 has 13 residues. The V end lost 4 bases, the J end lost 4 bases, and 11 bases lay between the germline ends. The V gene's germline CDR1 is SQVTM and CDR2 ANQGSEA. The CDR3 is CSVAGAGNQPQHF. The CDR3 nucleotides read TGCAGCGTTGCAGGGGCGGGGAATCAGCCCCAGCATTTT. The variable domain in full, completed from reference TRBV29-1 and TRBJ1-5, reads SAVISQKPSRDICQRGTSLTIQCQVDSQVTMMFWYRQQPGQSLTLIATANQGSEATYESGFVIDKFPISRPNLTFSTLTVSNMSPEDSSIYLCSVAGAGNQPQHFGDGTRLSIL.

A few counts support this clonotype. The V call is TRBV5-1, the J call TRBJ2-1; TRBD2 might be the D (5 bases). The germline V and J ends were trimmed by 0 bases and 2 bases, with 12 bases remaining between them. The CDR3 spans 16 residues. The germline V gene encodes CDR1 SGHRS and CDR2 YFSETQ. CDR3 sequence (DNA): TGCGCCAGCAGCTTGGGACCTGGAGGAACCTACAATGAGCAGTTCTTC. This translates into CASSLGPGGTYNEQFF.

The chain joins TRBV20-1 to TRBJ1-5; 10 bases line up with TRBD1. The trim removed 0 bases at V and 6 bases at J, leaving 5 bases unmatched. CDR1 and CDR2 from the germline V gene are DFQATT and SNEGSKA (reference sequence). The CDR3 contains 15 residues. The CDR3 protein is CSAREGQGLIQPQHF. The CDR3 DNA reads TGCAGTGCTAGAGAGGGACAGGGGTTAATTCAGCCCCAGCATTTT.

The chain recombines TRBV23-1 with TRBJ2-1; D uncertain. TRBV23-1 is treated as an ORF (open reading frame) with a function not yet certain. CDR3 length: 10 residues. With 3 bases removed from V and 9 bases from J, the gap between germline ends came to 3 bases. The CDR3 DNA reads TGCGCCAGCAGTCAGGGTGAGCAGTTCTTC. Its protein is CASSQGEQFF.

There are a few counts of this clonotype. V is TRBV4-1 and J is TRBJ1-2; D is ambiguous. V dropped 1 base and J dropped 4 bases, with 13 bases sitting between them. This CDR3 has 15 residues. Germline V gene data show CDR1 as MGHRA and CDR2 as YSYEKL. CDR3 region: CASSQVGPSVYGYTF. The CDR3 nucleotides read TGCGCCAGCAGCCAAGTTGGGCCTTCTGTCTATGGCTACACCTTC.

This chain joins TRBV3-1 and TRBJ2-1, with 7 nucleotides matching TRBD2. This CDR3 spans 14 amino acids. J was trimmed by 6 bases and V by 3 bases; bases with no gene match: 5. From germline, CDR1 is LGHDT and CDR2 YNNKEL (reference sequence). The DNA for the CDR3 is TGTGCCAGCAGCCATTTTGGCGGGAGCAATGAGCAGTTCTTC. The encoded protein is CASSHFGGSNEQFF.

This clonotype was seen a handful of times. CDR3 nucleotide sequence: TGTGCCATCAGGTTCGGCGGGAATGAGCAGTTCTTC. It encodes CAIRFGGNEQFF. The chain is built from TRBV10-3 and TRBJ2-1; TRBD2 might be the D (5 bases). Germline CDR1 is ENHRY and CDR2 is SYGVKD. The CDR3 contains 12 residues. V lost 6 bases to trimming and J lost 7 bases, with 10 bases between them.